The rows below give T cell receptor beta chains drawn from one sample of a study of shared T cell receptors in the human thymus. The table came from immunoSEQ multiplex PCR; TCRdb's copy has only in-frame clones and leaves some out. The table shows 540,000 or so clones, with about 80% occurring only once. The same data also went into a second study, on human thymus T cells.

Sequenced material: thymocytes. These receptors were collected from a boy under three years old with a congenital heart defect. Both conserved end residues are part of each CDR3. The order of the fields is clone size, D gene, V gene, J gene, CDR3 protein, CDR3 DNA. A D gene is named only where the DNA matches it firmly. Part of the rows lack a size; the others show once, few, many or a class for expanded clones.

>-|TRBD2|TRBV7-9|TRBJ2-5
CASRRVGSGSVQETQYF
TGTGCCAGCAGACGGGTGGGTAGCGGGAGCGTCCAAGAGACCCAGTACTTC
>-|-|TRBV7-2|TRBJ2-3
CASSLYLDTDTQYF
TGTGCCAGCAGCTTATATCTAGACACAGATACGCAGTATTTT
>-|-|TRBV5-1|TRBJ1-4
CASSLPEGEKLFF
TGCGCCAGCAGCTTACCGGAGGGCGAAAAACTGTTTTTT
>-|TRBD2|TRBV27|TRBJ2-1
CASSLGLAGAYSEQFF
TGTGCCAGCAGTTTGGGTCTAGCGGGAGCGTACAGTGAGCAGTTCTTC
>-|TRBD2|TRBV7-2|TRBJ2-3
CASSSLLAGPPHTDTQYF
TGTGCCAGCAGCTCCCTCTTAGCGGGGCCCCCCCACACAGATACGCAGTATTTT
>once|TRBD1|TRBV6-1|TRBJ2-7
CASSARGRGQNEQYF
TGTGCCAGCAGTGCGAGGGGCAGGGGGCAAAACGAGCAGTACTTC
>few|-|TRBV4-3|TRBJ2-7
CASSQDTGTPYEQYF
TGCGCCAGCAGCCAAGATACCGGGACACCTTACGAGCAGTACTTC
>-|-|TRBV18|TRBJ1-4
CASSPRVTEKLFF
TGTGCCAGCTCACCCCGCGTGACAGAAAAACTGTTTTTT
>-|-|TRBV2|TRBJ2-2
CASSEASGNQANTGELFF
TGTGCCAGCAGTGAAGCGTCAGGTAACCAAGCGAACACCGGGGAGCTGTTTTTT
>-|TRBD1|TRBV28|TRBJ2-7
CASSLLRGTGGRDEQYF
TGTGCCAGCAGTTTGCTAAGGGGGACAGGGGGCCGGGACGAGCAGTACTTC
>few|TRBD2|TRBV11-2|TRBJ2-5
CASSKNSGIQETQYF
TGTGCCAGCAGCAAAAATAGCGGGATACAAGAGACCCAGTACTTC
>-|-|TRBV7-2|TRBJ1-5
CASSPRAGYQPQHF
TGTGCCAGCAGCCCCCGAGCAGGGTATCAGCCCCAGCATTTT
>few|TRBD1|TRBV19|TRBJ2-7
CASSTYPGQGDPYEQYF
TGTGCCAGTAGTACCTACCCGGGACAGGGGGACCCCTACGAGCAGTACTTC
>-|TRBD1|TRBV29-1|TRBJ2-7
CSVDYPGTGAGYEQYF
TGCAGCGTTGACTACCCCGGGACAGGGGCGGGGTACGAGCAGTACTTC
>-|TRBD1|TRBV6-1|TRBJ2-7
CASSEKTGQGASSYEQYF
TGTGCCAGCAGTGAAAAAACCGGACAGGGGGCAAGCTCCTACGAGCAGTACTTC
>-|TRBD2|TRBV10-2|TRBJ2-7
CASSDSRRERAYEQYF
TGCGCCAGCAGTGACTCAAGGCGGGAGAGGGCCTACGAGCAGTACTTC
>-|TRBD2|TRBV28|TRBJ2-3
CASGIWVGAGVHTDTQYF
TGTGCCAGCGGTATTTGGGTTGGTGCGGGAGTTCACACAGATACGCAGTATTTT
>-|TRBD2|TRBV7-8|TRBJ2-7
CASSSTSGSFPEQYF
TGTGCCAGCAGCTCAACTAGCGGGAGCTTTCCCGAGCAGTACTTC
>-|-|TRBV28|TRBJ2-5
CASSLSLPETQYF
TGTGCCAGCAGTTTATCGCTACCAGAGACCCAGTACTTC
>-|-|TRBV7-9|TRBJ1-2
CASSFGAVGRGIRYTF
TGTGCCAGCAGCTTCGGGGCGGTGGGCAGGGGAATTCGCTACACCTTC
>-|TRBD1|TRBV10-2|TRBJ1-1
CASRDLDRDTEAFF
TGCGCCAGCAGGGATTTAGACAGGGACACTGAAGCTTTCTTT
>-|TRBD2|TRBV2|TRBJ2-7
CASSPLAAEYEQYF
TGTGCCAGCAGCCCACTAGCGGCCGAATACGAGCAGTACTTC
>-|-|TRBV30|TRBJ1-5
CAWASGDFNQPQHF
TGTGCCTGGGCCTCCGGGGATTTCAATCAGCCCCAGCATTTT
>-|TRBD2|TRBV15|TRBJ2-1
CATRTGTSGRGASYNEQFF
TGTGCCACCAGGACCGGGACTAGCGGGAGGGGGGCGTCCTACAATGAGCAGTTCTTC
>-|TRBD2|TRBV12-5|TRBJ2-2
CASGSGDGGSSTGELFF
TGTGCTAGTGGTTCGGGGGACGGCGGGAGCTCGACCGGGGAGCTGTTTTTT
>-|TRBD2|TRBV6-6|TRBJ2-7
CATVGTSFYEQYF
TGTGCCACCGTCGGGACTAGCTTCTACGAGCAGTACTTC
>few|TRBD1|TRBV29-1|TRBJ2-3
CSVEPSTGAPTDTQYF
TGCAGCGTTGAGCCCTCGACAGGGGCGCCCACAGATACGCAGTATTTT
>-|-|TRBV4-3|TRBJ1-1
CASSQEPRRGWAFF
TGCGCCAGCAGCCAAGAGCCCCGGAGAGGGTGGGCTTTCTTT
>-|-|TRBV21-1|TRBJ2-3
CASSKFGLAGGYSTDTQYF
TGTGCCAGCAGCAAGTTTGGACTAGCGGGAGGCTATAGCACAGATACGCAGTATTTT
>-|-|TRBV14|TRBJ2-5
CASSQGGQETQYF
TGTGCCAGCAGCCAAGGAGGCCAAGAGACCCAGTACTTC
>-|TRBD2|TRBV7-9|TRBJ2-7
CASSSGLAEVYEQYF
TGTGCCAGCAGCTCTGGACTAGCGGAAGTCTACGAGCAGTACTTC
>-|-|TRBV27|TRBJ2-3
CASSLETGTDTQYF
TGTGCCAGCAGCTTAGAAACAGGCACAGATACGCAGTATTTT
>few|-|TRBV11-3|TRBJ2-7
CASSLDPPSTDLPSYEQYF
TGTGCCAGCAGCTTAGACCCTCCCTCGACTGACCTCCCCTCCTACGAGCAGTACTTC